The present T cell receptor beta chain was sequenced within a study of blood T cell repertoires in COVID-19. Study-wide context: Material from acute and convalescent COVID-19 was sourced from the United States, Italy and Spain. T cells, B-cell-depleted T cells, or PBMCs supplied cDNA or gDNA.

In the original workflow: Researchers report that nucleated cell counts were estimated from reference gene primer amplification. Libraries were prepared by immunoSEQ multiplex PCR; TCRdb keeps only in-frame clonotypes and omits some of them. Clone size and the V and J calls come from that table; the DNA yielded D and trimming. The top ten clones hold around 4% of a sample with about 10,000 clones, 91% of them seen once. The ends were cut back, 5 bases at V and 4 bases at J, with 23 bases in the middle. The CDR3 is 16 amino acids. Germline CDR1 GTSNPN, CDR2 SVGIG (reference sequence). This clonotype was obtained from a woman aged 50 to 60 with active COVID-19. The chain carries TRBV30 and TRBJ1-2; the D gene is possibly TRBD1 (5 bases). The specimen sequenced was peripheral blood. This CDR3 reads CAWFNPGLQGSYGYTF. As DNA, the CDR3 is TGTGCCTGGTTTAATCCGGGACTCCAAGGGAGCTATGGCTACACCTTC.